This TCR beta chain was identified during a study of cytomegalovirus exposure and HLA in healthy donors. This CDR3 region has 15 residues. In germline, CDR1 is SGHRS, CDR2 YFSETQ. Trimming removed 0 bases at V and 5 bases at J, with 14 bases between. PCR was performed using 60 Vbeta and 13 Jbeta primers. Data came from immunoSEQ multiplex PCR; TCRdb stores just in-frame clones and leaves some out. This repertoire includes 150,000 to 200,000 clones. The sequence was obtained from an older woman in good health and CMV-seronegative. What was sequenced was PBMCs. J is TRBJ1-2 and V is TRBV5-1, with D perhaps TRBD1 (5 bases). CDR3 coding DNA: TGCGCCAGCAGCTTGGGCTCCAGGGAACCGTATGGCTACACCTTC. As protein: CASSLGSREPYGYTF.